Listed below are T cell receptor beta chains from one sample, sequenced in a study of CD8+ T cells in alopecia areata. Repertoires were generated with immunoSEQ multiplex PCR, while TCRdb's copy carries only in-frame clones and drops some. This table holds around 190,000 clones, about three fifths found once. Sample: CD4+ T cells sorted from blood, taken at week 4, from a patient treated with tofacitinib. The origin of the receptors is a human donor with alopecia areata. Both conserved end residues are part of each CDR3. The D gene is left open where the match is weak. Rows may omit the clone size; those that give it use once, few, many or a size class.

TRBV7-2	TRBJ2-3	-	TRBD2	CASSPGLAGGTDTQYF	TGTGCCAGCAGCCCCGGACTAGCGGGGGGGACAGATACGCAGTATTTT
TRBV30	TRBJ1-1	-	-	CAWSVPGDEAFF	TGTGCCTGGAGTGTACCGGGGGATGAAGCTTTCTTT
TRBV29-1	TRBJ2-5	few	-	CSASGAPGTQYF	TGCAGCGCCTCCGGGGCGCCAGGGACCCAGTACTTC
TRBV6-5	TRBJ1-2	-	-	CASSPGQSRSGYTF	TGTGCCAGCAGTCCCGGACAGTCGAGGAGCGGCTACACCTTC
TRBV29-1	TRBJ2-5	-	-	CSVDTPETQYF	TGCAGCGTTGACACACCGGAGACCCAGTACTTC
TRBV4-2	TRBJ2-7	once	TRBD1	CASSQPGTGYEQYF	TGTGCCAGCAGCCAACCGGGGACAGGGTACGAGCAGTACTTC
TRBV6-6	TRBJ2-1	-	TRBD2	CASRTTSGGSDEQFF	TGTGCCAGCAGAACAACTAGCGGGGGGTCGGATGAGCAGTTCTTC
TRBV6-1	TRBJ2-3	-	TRBD2	CASSDRTSGAPTDTQYF	TGTGCCAGCAGTGACCGGACTAGCGGGGCCCCCACAGATACGCAGTATTTT
TRBV7-6	TRBJ2-1	-	TRBD1	CASTLGGRVYNEQFF	TGTGCCAGCACCCTAGGGGGCAGGGTCTACAATGAGCAGTTCTTC
TRBV4-2	TRBJ2-5	many	TRBD2	CASSQGMRRGGQETQYF	TGTGCCAGCAGCCAAGGGATGAGGCGGGGGGGACAAGAGACCCAGTACTTC
TRBV2	TRBJ1-1	-	TRBD1	CASSVGDRAAFF	TGTGCCAGCAGTGTAGGGGACAGGGCAGCTTTCTTT
TRBV30	TRBJ1-5	once	-	CAWARTSVRQPQHF	TGTGCCTGGGCACGGACTAGTGTCAGGCAGCCCCAGCATTTT
TRBV5-4	TRBJ2-5	-	TRBD2	CASSYRTTSDNLRETQYF	TGTGCCAGCAGCTACCGGACGACTAGCGACAACCTCCGGGAGACCCAGTACTTC
TRBV4-2	TRBJ2-1	-	-	CASSQGAGLYNEQFF	TGTGCCAGCAGCCAAGGGGCGGGGCTCTACAATGAGCAGTTCTTC
TRBV28	TRBJ2-7	few	TRBD1	CASRGAGTGGYYEQYF	TGTGCCAGCAGGGGAGCCGGGACAGGGGGTTACTACGAGCAGTACTTC
TRBV29-1	TRBJ1-2	-	-	CSVESREGDGYTF	TGCAGCGTTGAATCCAGGGAGGGTGATGGCTACACCTTC
TRBV4-2	TRBJ2-1	few	TRBD2	CASSKGLAEQFF	TGTGCCAGCAGCAAAGGACTAGCTGAGCAGTTCTTC
TRBV7-2	TRBJ1-2	few	-	CASSPELGVNYGYTF	TGTGCCAGCAGCCCGGAATTGGGTGTGAACTATGGCTACACCTTC
TRBV5-1	TRBJ1-1	-	TRBD1	CASSSGYNRGRGTEAFF	TGCGCCAGCAGCTCCGGATACAACAGGGGGCGAGGGACTGAAGCTTTCTTT
TRBV19	TRBJ2-1	-	TRBD2	CASSYLAGGYNEQFF	TGTGCCAGTAGCTACCTAGCGGGGGGTTACAATGAGCAGTTCTTC
TRBV7-8	TRBJ2-7	-	-	CASSPTETGVQYF	TGTGCCAGCAGCCCAACAGAGACTGGGGTGCAGTACTTC
TRBV7-2	TRBJ2-1	few	TRBD1	CASSSRQGNEQFF	TGTGCCAGCAGCTCCAGACAGGGCAATGAGCAGTTCTTC
TRBV2	TRBJ2-5	once	-	CASAGMGRRETQYF	TGTGCCAGCGCTGGGATGGGTCGGAGGGAGACCCAGTACTTC
TRBV5-6	TRBJ1-2	-	-	CASTLPGANYGYTF	TGTGCCAGCACCCTCCCAGGCGCTAACTATGGCTACACCTTC
TRBV7-9	TRBJ2-7	few	TRBD1	CASSRTGTGVYEQYF	TGTGCCAGCAGCAGGACCGGGACAGGAGTCTACGAGCAGTACTTC
TRBV7-9	TRBJ2-7	-	-	CASSLLGGPQSYEQYF	TGTGCCAGCAGCTTATTGGGTGGACCCCAGTCCTACGAGCAGTACTTC
TRBV5-6	TRBJ2-1	-	TRBD1	CASSQTGANEQFF	TGTGCCAGCAGCCAGACAGGGGCCAATGAGCAGTTCTTC
TRBV6-4	TRBJ1-5	-	-	CASSDSGDHQPQHF	TGTGCCAGCAGTGACTCGGGGGACCATCAGCCCCAGCATTTT
TRBV29-1	TRBJ1-1	-	-	CSFIYPGAYESTEAFF	TGCAGCTTTATTTATCCGGGGGCTTATGAGTCCACTGAAGCTTTCTTT
TRBV7-2	TRBJ2-7	-	-	CASSLGGKPYEQYF	TGTGCCAGCAGCTTAGGGGGCAAGCCCTACGAGCAGTACTTC
TRBV7-6	TRBJ1-5	-	-	CASSFSPREGNQPQHF	TGTGCCAGCAGCTTTTCACCCCGAGAGGGGAATCAGCCCCAGCATTTT
TRBV29-1	TRBJ2-7	-	TRBD1	CSVATDRGNEQYF	TGCAGCGTTGCCACGGACAGGGGGAACGAGCAGTACTTC
TRBV4-2	TRBJ1-1	-	-	CASSQEWGAGTEAFF	TGTGCCAGCAGCCAAGAGTGGGGAGCGGGCACTGAAGCTTTCTTT
TRBV7-9	TRBJ2-1	-	-	CASSWQGEAFF	TGTGCCAGCAGTTGGCAAGGAGAAGCGTTCTTC
TRBV7-3	TRBJ2-7	-	TRBD1	CASRPPGTGFYEQYF	TGTGCCAGCCGGCCCCCCGGGACAGGGTTCTACGAGCAGTACTTC
TRBV4-3	TRBJ1-1	few	-	CASSQDEDTEAFF	TGCGCCAGCAGCCAAGATGAGGACACTGAAGCTTTCTTT
TRBV5-1	TRBJ2-3	few	-	CASSLQGRDTQYF	TGCGCCAGCAGTCTCCAGGGAAGGGATACGCAGTATTTT